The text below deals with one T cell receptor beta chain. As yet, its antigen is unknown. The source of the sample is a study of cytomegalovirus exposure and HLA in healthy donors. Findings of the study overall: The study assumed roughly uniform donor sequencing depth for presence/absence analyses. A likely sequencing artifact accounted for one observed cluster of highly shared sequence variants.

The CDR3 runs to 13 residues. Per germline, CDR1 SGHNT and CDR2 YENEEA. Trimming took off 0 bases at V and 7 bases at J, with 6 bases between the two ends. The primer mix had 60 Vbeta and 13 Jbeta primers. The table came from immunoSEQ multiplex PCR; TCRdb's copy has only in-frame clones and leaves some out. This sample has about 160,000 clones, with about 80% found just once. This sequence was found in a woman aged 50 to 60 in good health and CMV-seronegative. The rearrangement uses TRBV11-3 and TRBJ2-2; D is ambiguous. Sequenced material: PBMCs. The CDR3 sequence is CASSLEARGELFF. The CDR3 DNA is TGTGCCAGCAGCTTAGAGGCTCGCGGGGAGCTGTTTTTT.